This entry lists 8 T cell receptor beta chains sequenced from one sample in a study of blood T cell repertoires in COVID-19. This table comes from immunoSEQ multiplex PCR, and its TCRdb copy is limited to in-frame clones, with some not included. This table holds 250,000 to 350,000 clones, nearly 90% found once. Source material: PBMCs or T cells enriched from blood (not recorded which). These TCRs come from a woman aged 25 to 39 who had recovered from COVID-19.

The rearrangement uses TRBV2 and TRBJ1-2, with 7 bases lining up with TRBD1. CDR3 length: 18 residues. V shed 4 bases and J 1 base; nucleotides not matched to a gene: 15. Per the germline V gene, CDR1 is SNHLY and CDR2 is FYNNEI. CDR3 in amino acids: CASSGVGRQGEHNYGYTF. CDR3 DNA sequence: TGTGCCAGCAGTGGAGTTGGGAGACAGGGCGAACATAACTATGGCTACACCTTC.

This sequence joins TRBV28 and TRBJ2-1, with 13 bases matching TRBD2. This CDR3 is built from 19 residues. V was clipped by 7 bases and J by 4 bases; unmatched bases: 16. Germline lookup yields CDR1 MDHEN and CDR2 SYDVKM. The DNA for the CDR3 is TGTGCCAGCACCCGACAGGGGCTGACTAGCGGGAGGCCGTACAATGAGCAGTTCTTC. Residues: CASTRQGLTSGRPYNEQFF.

The rearrangement links TRBV13 to TRBJ2-7; 10 bases are shared with TRBD2. The CDR3 runs 15 residues. Trimming took 3 bases from V and 2 from J; bases not matched to a gene: 4. Per germline, CDR1 PRHDT and CDR2 FYEKMQ (reference sequence). DNA of the CDR3: TGTGCCAGCAGCTTGAGCGGGAGGGCCCCCTACGAGCAGTACTTC. This codes for CASSLSGRAPYEQYF.

This chain connects TRBV6-2 or TRBV6-3 to TRBJ2-7; D perhaps matches TRBD1 (5 bases). In germline, CDR1 is MNHEY, CDR2 SVGEGT. The length of the CDR3 is 14 residues. The V end was cut by 3 bases, the J end by 3 bases, with 12 bases between. The CDR3 DNA sequence: TGTGCCAGCAGTTATTCAGCAGGGATCTACGAGCAGTACTTC. Amino acids: CASSYSAGIYEQYF.

The CDR3 DNA reads as TGTGCCAGTAGTATAGGCCCAGGTGGGGGCGGAAAGACCCAGTACTTC. It codes for CASSIGPGGGGKTQYF. The chain joins TRBV19 to TRBJ2-5; possibly TRBD1 for D (6 bases). Germline loops: CDR1 LNHDA, CDR2 SQIVND (reference sequence). The V and J ends lost 1 base and 6 bases respectively, with 18 bases between them. The CDR3 runs to 16 residues.

The V and J genes are TRBV27 and TRBJ1-2; the match to TRBD1 covers 7 bases. V lost 8 bases to trimming and J lost 4 bases; unmatched junction nucleotides: 10. The CDR3 has 14 residues. Germline CDR1 and CDR2: MNHEY and SMNVEV (reference sequence). As DNA, the CDR3 is TGTGCCAGCGGACCGACAGGGTGGGTCTATGGCTACACCTTC. Protein: CASGPTGWVYGYTF.

The V call is TRBV27, the J call TRBJ2-3; no clear D. V was trimmed by 3 bases and J by 0 bases, leaving 7 bases between them. CDR1 is MNHEY, CDR2 SMNVEV, per germline (reference sequence). This CDR3 has 14 residues. CDR3 amino acids: CASSFFPSTDTQYF. The CDR3 DNA reads as TGTGCCAGCAGTTTCTTCCCTAGCACAGATACGCAGTATTTT.

This sequence joins TRBV27 and TRBJ2-5; TRBD1 agrees at 10 bases. With 5 bases clipped from V and 4 bases from J, the junction kept 7 bases outside the gene matches. CDR1 and CDR2 from the germline V gene are MNHEY and SMNVEV (reference sequence). The CDR3 is 15 residues long. The CDR3 bases are TGTGCCAGCAGTCCGCCGGGACAGGGGACAGAGACCCAGTACTTC. This sequence encodes CASSPPGQGTETQYF.